This T cell receptor (beta chain) was observed in a study of T cell repertoires in cytomegalovirus infection (dated by TCRdb to between 2018 and 2020). Describing the broader study: Because public TCR beta signatures pointed to carriage of CMV infection together with the matching HLA type, the HLA type of each donor mattered for the analysis. What the study reported, not specific to this receptor: Cumulative frequency of public TCR beta family members discriminated carriers of CMV infection plus the relevant HLA type in this cohort and an independent roughly 330-donor cohort. The ex vivo response was dominated by HLA-C-restricted CMV-specific TCR beta clonotypes, which also provided the single most frequent clonotype in two of eight donors.

Turning to this clonotype: Its antigen specificity is not known. No much larger clone is present one base from it, and per-base qualities are unavailable.

The reads were generated on an Illumina HiSeq 1500. The raw public data were reprocessed by TCRdb itself: fastp quality trimming at Q25, MiXCR clonotype calling, in-frame beta chains only. Every entry covers one CDR3 protein and lists the most common genes and DNA from its rows. The sample table contains 150,000 or so distinct CDR3 sequences; only one count was recorded for approximately 17% of them. About 17% of the sample rests with the top ten. This clonotype was obtained from a human donor in good health (CMV status not recorded). Some clones in this sample may be carry-over from other donors' samples. The sequencing input was CD8+ T cells from PBMCs.

The nucleotide sequence reads as follows: TGCGCCAGCAGCTTGGTGCCGGGAACATACACAGATACGCAGTATTTT. Its amino acids are CASSLVPGTYTDTQYF. The chain is encoded by TRBV5-1 joined to TRBJ2-3; the D region possibly corresponds to TRBD2 (5 bases align). A distance of 13 bases separates the germline ends of V and J, which lose 0 bases and 2 bases respectively. Spanning cysteine to phenylalanine, the CDR3 consists of 16 amino acids. Only CDR3 DNA remains: 48 bases, in frame from the first base. For CDR1 and CDR2, the germline V gene lists SGHRS and YFSETQ.